The next 27 T cell receptor beta chains were all read from a single sample in a study of OX40 agonist ivuxolimab in advanced cancers. Library prep was done by the immunoSEQ multiplex PCR assay. TCRdb stores this immuneACCESS table with in-frame sequences only. Part of the clones is absent; in the studies checked, under half of the shortfall reflects unresolved V genes, and no reason is known for the rest. The sample table records about 26,000 clones; around four fifths of these occur just once. The ten biggest clones cover about 25% of the sample. The specimen was CD4+ or CD8+ T cells sorted from blood, collected in a trial of the OX40 agonist ivuxolimab. These receptors were collected from an adult with an advanced solid tumor such as melanoma, head and neck, liver or kidney cancer.

The V and J genes are TRBV14 and TRBJ2-3; TRBD1 or TRBD2 may be the D gene (5 bases each). The CDR3 runs to 16 residues. The V and J ends lost 4 bases and 1 base respectively, with 15 bases between them. Germline lookup yields CDR1 SGHDN and CDR2 FVKESK. In DNA, the CDR3 is TGTGCCAGCAGCCCGGTTGGGACGCGGGGCACAGATACGCAGTATTTT. This encodes CASSPVGTRGTDTQYF.

This chain joins TRBV27 and TRBJ2-7; D might be TRBD2 (6 bases). Trimming removed 3 bases at V and 2 bases at J, with 11 bases between. CDR1 and CDR2 (germline): MNHEY, SMNVEV (reference sequence). The CDR3 runs to 14 residues. The DNA of the CDR3 is TGTGCCAGCAGTTTCGGGAGTGCAGCCTACGAGCAGTACTTC. Translated, it gives CASSFGSAAYEQYF.

V and J are TRBV19 and TRBJ2-7, with TRBD1 matching 8 bases. V shed 6 bases, J shed 5 bases, and the junction held 12 bases outside the gene matches. Germline V gene lookup returns CDR1 LNHDA and CDR2 SQIVND (reference sequence). The CDR3 is 15 residues long. CDR3 amino acids: CASSLGSGGLNEQYF. Here the CDR3 DNA reads TGTGCCAGTAGCCTGGGGTCAGGGGGCTTAAACGAGCAGTACTTC.

The gene calls are TRBV4-3 and TRBJ1-2; D not resolved. CDR3 size: 15 residues. V lost 0 bases to trimming and J lost 2 bases, with 10 bases between them. Per the germline V gene, CDR1 is LGHNA and CDR2 is YSLEER. CDR3 region: CASSQDVVTNYGYTF. For the CDR3, the DNA is TGCGCCAGCAGCCAAGATGTGGTCACCAACTATGGCTACACCTTC.

This clone was observed a single time. This chain links TRBV6-4 with TRBJ2-3; maybe TRBD2 (5 bases). Germline lookup yields CDR1 MRHNA and CDR2 SNTAGT. The ends were cut back, 5 bases at V and 5 bases at J, with 11 bases in the middle. The CDR3 has 13 residues. The CDR3 nucleotides are TGTGCCAGCAGTCATGACGGGATAGATACGCAGTATTTT. Amino acids: CASSHDGIDTQYF.

The V call is TRBV5-1, the J call TRBJ2-7; the D call may be TRBD1 or TRBD2 (5 bases each). This CDR3 has 15 amino acids. V was shortened by 0 bases and J by 1 base, with 11 bases between the two germline ends. Germline lookup yields CDR1 SGHRS and CDR2 YFSETQ. The CDR3 DNA reads as TGCGCCAGCAGCTTGGGGGGGTCCCCTTCCTACGAGCAGTACTTC. Amino acids: CASSLGGSPSYEQYF.

J is TRBJ2-5 and V is TRBV5-1; 11 bases are shared with TRBD2. The CDR3 length is 17 residues. CDR1 and CDR2 from the germline V gene are SGHRS and YFSETQ. Losses at the gene ends were 4 bases for V and 5 bases for J; bases not matched to a gene: 13. The CDR3 region is CASSTATLAGDRETQYF. For the CDR3, the DNA is TGCGCCAGCAGCACCGCCACACTAGCGGGGGATAGGGAGACCCAGTACTTC.

The CDR3 loop reads CSVVLAGGSNEQFF. The CDR3 region has the DNA TGCAGCGTCGTACTAGCGGGAGGATCCAATGAGCAGTTCTTC. The chain is built from TRBV29-1 and TRBJ2-1, with 12 bases that match TRBD2. Trimming took 6 bases from V and 6 from J; bases not matched to a gene: 6. Germline V lookup: CDR1 SQVTM, CDR2 ANQGSEA. The CDR3 length is 14 residues.

This chain uses TRBV11-3 with TRBJ1-3, with D tentatively TRBD1 (5 bases). V lost 5 bases to trimming and J lost 2 bases, with 13 bases between them. CDR1 SGHNT and CDR2 YENEEA come from the germline V gene. This CDR3 spans 15 amino acids. Here the CDR3 reads CASSPPGGAGNTIYF. Written as DNA, the CDR3 is TGTGCCAGCAGCCCGCCCGGGGGGGCTGGAAACACCATATATTTT.

The V call is TRBV4-1, the J call TRBJ2-7, with D tentatively TRBD1 (6 bases). The CDR3 totals 16 residues. Germline V CDR1 and CDR2: MGHRA, YSYEKL. Trimming removed 4 bases from V and 0 bases from J, with 16 bases in between. The CDR3 loop reads CASSLLLTGISYEQYF. The CDR3 DNA reads TGCGCCAGCAGCCTCCTGTTAACAGGGATCTCCTACGAGCAGTACTTC.

This chain uses TRBV7-8 with TRBJ1-5, with unresolved D. V lost 5 bases, J lost 3 bases, and 14 bases lay in between. CDR1 and CDR2 (germline): SGHVS, FQNEAQ. The CDR3 has 15 residues. DNA of the CDR3: TGTGCCAGCAGCCCGCAGACCGCGTTCAATCAGCCCCAGCATTTT. It encodes CASSPQTAFNQPQHF.

V and J are TRBV13 and TRBJ2-3, with 7 bases aligning to TRBD1. The V and J ends lost 5 bases and 4 bases, in that order; junction bases with no gene match: 6. This CDR3 contains 14 residues. Germline CDR1 reads PRHDT; CDR2 reads FYEKMQ (reference sequence). DNA for the CDR3: TGTGCCAGCAGCCCGGGGACAGTTGCAGATACGCAGTATTTT. Translation gives CASSPGTVADTQYF. Supplemented by reference TRBV13 and TRBJ2-3, the full variable domain reads AAGVIQSPRHLIKEKRETATLKCYPIPRHDTVYWYQQGPGQDPQFLISFYEKMQSDKGSIPDRFSAQQFSDYHSELNMSSLELGDSALYFCASSPGTVADTQYFGPGTRLTVL.

A few counts support this clone. The chain uses TRBV15 and TRBJ1-1, with D maybe TRBD1 (5 bases). This CDR3 region has 15 residues. The germline gives CDR1 LNHNV, CDR2 YYDKDF (reference sequence). Trimming took 0 bases from V and 1 from J, leaving 9 bases between them. This chain's CDR3 is CATSREEGWNTEAFF. The CDR3 coding sequence is TGTGCCACCAGCAGAGAGGAGGGGTGGAACACTGAAGCTTTCTTT.

V gene TRBV15 combines with J gene TRBJ2-1; tentatively, D is TRBD1 (6 bases). This CDR3 is 17 amino acids long. Per germline, CDR1 LNHNV and CDR2 YYDKDF (reference sequence). Trimming took off 0 bases at V and 3 bases at J, with 15 bases between the two ends. This CDR3 is CATSRDIPQGYYNEQFF. In DNA form, the CDR3 reads TGTGCCACCAGCAGAGATATCCCGCAGGGGTACTACAATGAGCAGTTCTTC.

This chain links TRBV13 with TRBJ2-7; 8 bases line up with TRBD2. The trim removed 5 bases at V and 3 bases at J, leaving 6 bases unmatched. The CDR3 extends over 14 amino acids. CDR1 PRHDT and CDR2 FYEKMQ come from the germline V gene (reference sequence). CDR3 sequence (DNA): TGTGCCAGCAGCCTCCGGGGGGGGGACTACGAGCAGTACTTC. Translation gives CASSLRGGDYEQYF.

This sequence joins TRBV28 and TRBJ1-1, with unresolved D. The V end lost 1 base, the J end lost 7 bases, and 4 bases lay between the germline ends. CDR3 length: 11 residues. Per the germline V gene, CDR1 is MDHEN and CDR2 is SYDVKM. The CDR3 region has the DNA TGTGCCAGCAGTTTATCGGTTGAAGCTTTCTTT. It specifies CASSLSVEAFF. The entire variable domain, with the rest obtained from reference TRBV28 and TRBJ1-1, is as follows: DVKVTQSSRYLVKRTGEKVFLECVQDMDHENMFWYRQDPGLGLRLIYFSYDVKMKEKGDIPEGYSVSREKKERFSLILESASTNQTSMYLCASSLSVEAFFGQGTRLTVV.

This chain links TRBV28 with TRBJ2-4; 8 bases are a match to TRBD1. The CDR3 is 12 residues long. V dropped 5 bases and J dropped 14; count of bases not matched to a gene: 8. CDR1 and CDR2 (germline): MDHEN, SYDVKM. CDR3 nucleotide sequence: TGTGCCAGCAGTCCGGACAGGGTGAAGGAGTACTTC. Its protein product is CASSPDRVKEYF.

The J gene is TRBJ2-1, the V gene TRBV19; D is unclear. V was pared by 6 bases and J by 10 bases, with 13 bases between. Germline V gene data show CDR1 as LNHDA and CDR2 as SQIVND (reference sequence). This CDR3 is 12 amino acids long. For the CDR3, the DNA is TGTGCCAGTAGCGACGGGCTTGGGGAGCAGTTCTTC. It translates to CASSDGLGEQFF.

The chain couples TRBV7-8 to TRBJ2-1, with 11 positions matching TRBD2. CDR3 length: 16 residues. Unmatched junction bases numbered 6, after V lost 5 bases and J lost 3 bases. Germline assignment: CDR1 SGHVS and CDR2 FQNEAQ. CDR3 bases: TGTGCCAGCAGCGTAGGGACTAGCGGATTCTACAATGAGCAGTTCTTC. Translation gives CASSVGTSGFYNEQFF.

The gene calls are TRBV27 and TRBJ1-5; 9 bases align to TRBD1. CDR1 MNHEY and CDR2 SMNVEV come from the germline V gene (reference sequence). V dropped 4 bases and J dropped 0; count of bases not matched to a gene: 7. This CDR3 is built from 17 residues. The CDR3 DNA sequence: TGTGCCAGCAGTTCCCGACAGGGGGGAGCTAGCAATCAGCCCCAGCATTTT. Protein sequence: CASSSRQGGASNQPQHF.

J is TRBJ2-2 and V is TRBV9; 7 bases map to TRBD1. V lost 3 bases, J lost 0 bases, and 5 bases stayed unmatched. CDR3 length: 16 amino acids. From germline, CDR1 is SGDLS and CDR2 YYNGEE. The CDR3 loop reads CASSGGQDANTGELFF. Here the CDR3 DNA reads TGTGCCAGCAGCGGCGGACAGGACGCGAACACCGGGGAGCTGTTTTTT.

The chain links TRBV6-5 to TRBJ2-3; possible D gene TRBD2, 5 bases. Trimming took off 6 bases at V and 4 bases at J, with 14 bases between the two ends. This CDR3 has 14 residues. The germline V gene encodes CDR1 MNHEY and CDR2 SVGAGI. The CDR3 DNA follows: TGTGCCAGCAGCGCCCTGGGGAGCGCAGATACGCAGTATTTT. Translating gives CASSALGSADTQYF.

V gene TRBV6-6 combines with J gene TRBJ1-5, with a possible D match to TRBD1 (5 bases). The CDR3 consists of 14 residues. The germline CDR1 and CDR2 sequences are MNHNY and SVGAGI (reference sequence). V gave up 5 bases and J gave up 4 bases, with 12 bases separating them. CDR3 protein: CASSTTGGNQPQHF. The CDR3 DNA sequence: TGTGCCAGCAGTACTACAGGTGGGAATCAGCCCCAGCATTTT.

The chain links TRBV19 to TRBJ2-7; tentatively, D is TRBD1 or TRBD2 (5 bases each). CDR1 is LNHDA, CDR2 SQIVND, per germline (reference sequence). Trimming stripped 11 bases from V and 2 bases from J, with 16 bases between. CDR3 size: 13 residues. As DNA, the CDR3 is TGTGCCGTCTCGAGGGACGAAACCTACGAGCAGTACTTC. Translating gives CAVSRDETYEQYF.

V usage is TRBV5-6 and J usage is TRBJ2-1, with TRBD2 matching 10 bases. After removal of 2 bases from V and 3 bases from J, the junction contained 2 bases not matched to a gene. Germline CDR1 reads SGHDT; CDR2 reads YYEEEE. There are 15 residues in the CDR3. The CDR3 here is CASSFSGGNYNEQFF. The CDR3 DNA reads TGTGCCAGCAGCTTTAGCGGGGGGAACTACAATGAGCAGTTCTTC. Full variable domain (remainder filled in from reference TRBV5-6 and TRBJ2-1): DAGVTQSPTHLIKTRGQQVTLRCSPKSGHDTVSWYQQALGQGPQFIFQYYEEEERQRGNFPDRFSGHQFPNYSSELNVNALLLGDSALYLCASSFSGGNYNEQFFGPGTRLTVL.

The chain links TRBV5-8 to TRBJ1-2; D not certain. CDR3 size: 13 residues. V was shortened by 3 bases and J by 4 bases, with 10 bases between the two germline ends. In germline, CDR1 is SGHTS, CDR2 YDEGEE. The CDR3 coding sequence is TGTGCCAGCAGCTCCCGGTGGCCCTATGGCTACACCTTC. Its protein product is CASSSRWPYGYTF.

This clone was observed a handful of times. The chain recombines TRBV15 with TRBJ2-3, with a tentative D call TRBD1 (6 bases). CDR1 and CDR2 (germline): LNHNV, YYDKDF (reference sequence). V lost 3 bases to trimming and J lost 2 bases, with 18 bases between them. The CDR3 contains 17 residues. The CDR3 nucleotides read TGTGCCACCAGCAGTTTACAGGGAATCGGATCCACAGATACGCAGTATTTT. It codes for CATSSLQGIGSTDTQYF.